This T cell receptor (beta chain) was identified in a study of T cell clonotyping in hematopoietic cell transplantation. Only in-frame clones appear in the TCRdb table, and some are missing; sequencing was by immunoSEQ multiplex PCR. The data show under 5,000 clones, with about 90% seen just once and around 4.6% held by the top ten. The CDR3 extends over 13 amino acids. V lost 7 bases and J lost 1, with 10 bases in between. The V gene's germline CDR1 is MGHDK and CDR2 SYGVNS. Note on this clone: The antigen is undetermined.

Study conclusions and caveats: Pathologically expanded recipient clonotypes increased progressively from day 30 to day 180 as diversity fell. Higher Inverse Simpson Index values in graft donor and pretransplant recipient predicted broader posttransplant TCR diversity.

The chain uses TRBV25-1 and TRBJ1-1, with a weak D call TRBD1 (6 bases). The sequence was collected from a man between 35 and 55 years old in good health. Some clones in this sample may be carry-over from other donors' samples. The source material was peripheral blood mononuclear cells. The CDR3 spells CASKRQANTEAFF. Written as DNA, the CDR3 is TGTGCCAGCAAACGACAGGCGAACACTGAAGCTTTCTTT.